The 25 T cell receptor beta chains below were found in one sample sequenced in a study of shared clonotypes between healthy human individuals. Here immunoSEQ multiplex PCR was the method, and the copy in TCRdb shows in-frame clones only, minus some. The sample lists more than 550,000 clones; just under 75% were seen once. Sequenced material: memory CD4+ T cells sorted from blood. The subset denotes: CD45RA-negative fraction. The receptors here all came from a woman aged 25 to 39 in good health.

A remark on this clone: Other DNA sequences in this sample translate to the same CDR3. The V and J genes are TRBV28 and TRBJ1-2; D gene unclear. Deletions cut 5 bases from V and 0 bases from J, with 4 bases between. The CDR3 has 12 residues. In germline, CDR1 is MDHEN, CDR2 SYDVKM. The CDR3 region is CASSPSNYGYTF. CDR3 nucleotide sequence: TGTGCCAGCAGTCCTTCTAACTATGGCTACACCTTC.

Notes on this clone: Other DNA sequences in this sample translate to the same CDR3. This chain connects TRBV18 to TRBJ2-2; weak D call: TRBD2 (5 bases). Germline CDR1 is KGHSH and CDR2 is LQKENI. The CDR3 runs 16 residues. Deletions cut 2 bases from V and 2 bases from J, with 12 bases between. CDR3 sequence: CASSPRSGGNTGELFF. The CDR3, as DNA: TGTGCCAGCTCACCAAGGAGCGGAGGTAACACCGGGGAGCTGTTTTTT.

This chain links TRBV27 with TRBJ1-1; D unresolved. CDR1 is MNHEY, CDR2 SMNVEV, per germline (reference sequence). The V gene lost 5 bases and the J gene lost 1 base, with 11 bases spanning the gap. This CDR3 has 14 amino acids. CDR3 nucleotides: TGTGCCAGCAGTACCGCGGGGTGGAACACTGAAGCTTTCTTT. It specifies CASSTAGWNTEAFF.

V and J are TRBV10-2 and TRBJ1-2; D ambiguous. This CDR3 is 18 amino acids long. V gave up 0 bases and J gave up 0 bases, with 17 bases separating them. Per the germline V gene, CDR1 is WSHSY and CDR2 is SAAADI. The CDR3 region has the DNA TGCGCCAGCAGTGAGTCGACTTGGTCCAGGAGGTCTAACTATGGCTACACCTTC. This translates into CASSESTWSRRSNYGYTF.

The chain joins TRBV2 to TRBJ2-6; the match to TRBD2 covers 7 bases. V dropped 9 bases and J dropped 1; count of bases not matched to a gene: 9. This CDR3 is 16 amino acids long. Germline V gene sequence: CDR1 SNHLY, CDR2 FYNNEI. The CDR3, as DNA: TGTGCCAGTGGGGGGGTACCCCTTTCTGGGGCCAACGTCCTGACTTTC. This sequence encodes CASGGVPLSGANVLTF.

The chain joins TRBV7-9 to TRBJ1-1; no clear D. The CDR3 loop spans 13 amino acids. Per germline, CDR1 SEHNR and CDR2 FQNEAQ (reference sequence). Deletions cut 4 bases from V and 7 bases from J, with 13 bases between. The CDR3 loop is CASSSGSRGEAFF. CDR3 nucleotide sequence: TGTGCCAGCAGCTCCGGGTCCCGAGGTGAAGCTTTCTTT.

This chain links TRBV28 with TRBJ2-2; D not certain. The CDR3 runs 11 residues. Germline values: CDR1 MDHEN, CDR2 SYDVKM. V lost 6 bases, J lost 9 bases, and 8 bases lay in between. Here the CDR3 DNA reads TGTGCCAGCAGCCCCCGGCGGGAGCTGTTTTTT. Protein product: CASSPRRELFF.

The chain uses TRBV7-6 and TRBJ1-4, with TRBD1 identical over 7 bases. The V and J ends lost 8 bases and 3 bases, in that order; junction bases with no gene match: 6. The CDR3 totals 14 residues. The germline CDR1 and CDR2 sequences are SGHVS and FNYEAQ. The CDR3 DNA sequence: TGTGCCAGCGCCAACAGGGGATCTAATGAAAAACTGTTTTTT. It encodes CASANRGSNEKLFF.

The CDR3 nucleotides are TGTGCCAGTAGTACCCGAGAGTTGGCAGGGGGGACGGTTGGTGGGCAGTTCTTC. Its protein is CASSTRELAGGTVGGQFF. The V and J genes are TRBV19 and TRBJ2-1; possibly TRBD1 for D (7 bases). This CDR3 comprises 18 residues. Trimming shortened V by 4 bases and J by 12 bases, and 31 bases separated the two germline ends. Looked up from germline, CDR1 is LNHDA and CDR2 is SQIVND (reference sequence).

This clone showed up just a few times. The rearrangement links TRBV18 to TRBJ2-1; 7 bases align to TRBD2. The CDR3 runs to 16 residues. V was clipped by 2 bases and J by 2 bases; unmatched bases: 6. Germline lookup yields CDR1 KGHSH and CDR2 LQKENI. CDR3 nucleotides: TGTGCCAGCTCACCATTCATGACTAGCCCCTACAATGAGCAGTTCTTC. This sequence encodes CASSPFMTSPYNEQFF.

This chain uses TRBV27 with TRBJ1-5; unclear D gene. Trimming took off 4 bases at V and 3 bases at J, with 13 bases between the two ends. The CDR3 length is 15 residues. The V gene's germline CDR1 is MNHEY and CDR2 SMNVEV (reference sequence). The CDR3 coding sequence is TGTGCCAGCAGTTCGTGGGGAGGGCACAATCAGCCCCAGCATTTT. This codes for CASSSWGGHNQPQHF.

A few counts support this clone. The CDR3 protein is CASSATGTNTEAFF. CDR3 nucleotide sequence: TGTGCCAGCAGCGCTACAGGGACGAACACTGAAGCTTTCTTT. V usage is TRBV9 and J usage is TRBJ1-1, with D perhaps matching TRBD1 (6 bases). Trimming removed 3 bases at V and 1 base at J, with 10 bases between. Germline V CDR1 and CDR2: SGDLS, YYNGEE. The CDR3 loop spans 14 amino acids.

This chain joins TRBV7-6 and TRBJ2-2, with D possibly TRBD1 on 5 matching bases. The germline V gene has CDR1 SGHVS and CDR2 FNYEAQ. The CDR3 is 17 residues long. The V gene lost 5 bases and the J gene lost 1 base, with 17 bases spanning the gap. CDR3 nucleotide sequence: TGTGCCAGCAGCCCGCTTAGTGGGCAGGGGAACACCGGGGAGCTGTTTTTT. It codes for CASSPLSGQGNTGELFF.

In its sample, this clone was seen a few times. The genes are TRBV4-2 and TRBJ1-3; D is ambiguous. Trimming pared 1 base from V and 0 bases from J, leaving 4 bases between. The germline CDR1 and CDR2 sequences are LGHNA and YNFKEQ. This CDR3 region has 14 residues. The DNA for the CDR3 is TGTGCCAGCAGCCAAGGACACTCTGGAAACACCATATATTTT. Protein: CASSQGHSGNTIYF.

This chain connects TRBV4-1 to TRBJ2-7; the match to TRBD2 covers 11 bases. The germline gives CDR1 MGHRA, CDR2 YSYEKL. The CDR3 covers 15 residues. The V segment lost 1 base and the J segment 4 bases; nucleotides outside the gene matches: 3. The CDR3 sequence: CASSQVSSGGYEQYF. CDR3 bases: TGCGCCAGCAGCCAAGTGTCTAGCGGGGGGTACGAGCAGTACTTC.

This rearrangement joins TRBV6-5 to TRBJ1-2; D remains unclear. Germline V gives CDR1 MNHEY, CDR2 SVGAGI. Trimming left V 0 bases short and J 2 bases short, with 7 bases between. There are 14 residues in the CDR3. The DNA of the CDR3 is TGTGCCAGCAGTTACTCCGCGACAAACTATGGCTACACCTTC. It yields the protein CASSYSATNYGYTF.

V gene TRBV10-3 combines with J gene TRBJ1-1; D is possibly TRBD1 (5 bases). In germline, CDR1 is ENHRY, CDR2 SYGVKD. The V and J ends lost 6 bases and 4 bases respectively, with 12 bases between them. This CDR3 comprises 13 residues. CDR3 sequence (DNA): TGTGCCATCAGGAATATAAGGGGCACTGAAGCTTTCTTT. It specifies CAIRNIRGTEAFF.

The chain carries TRBV2 and TRBJ1-5, with no clear D. The germline gives CDR1 SNHLY, CDR2 FYNNEI. The CDR3 runs to 15 residues. V was shortened by 2 bases and J by 0 bases, with 8 bases between the two germline ends. CDR3 bases: TGTGCCAGCAGTGAAAGGAGAAGTAGCAATCAGCCCCAGCATTTT. It is translated as CASSERRSSNQPQHF.

A remark on this clone: A much larger clone lies a single base off, so this may be a read error. The chain carries TRBV11-1 and TRBJ2-1; perhaps TRBD1 as D (6 bases). This CDR3 has 13 residues. Trimming pared 4 bases from V and 3 bases from J, leaving 7 bases between. Germline lookup yields CDR1 SGHAT and CDR2 FQDESV (reference sequence). CDR3 nucleotides: TGTGCCAGCAGCTCGGACAGCTACAATGAGCAGTTCTTC. Residues: CASSSDSYNEQFF.

This rearrangement joins TRBV5-1 to TRBJ2-7; D remains unclear. Trimming removed 2 bases at V and 6 bases at J, with 6 bases between. CDR1 and CDR2 from the germline V gene are SGHRS and YFSETQ. The CDR3 is made up of 11 amino acids. Written as DNA, the CDR3 is TGCGCCAGCAGCTTCGGAGTCGAGCAGTACTTC. It specifies CASSFGVEQYF.

The chain links TRBV28 to TRBJ2-4; no reliable D call. Germline V CDR1 and CDR2: MDHEN, SYDVKM. V dropped 1 base and J dropped 0 bases, with 10 bases sitting between them. CDR3 length: 16 amino acids. CDR3: CASSLLMISAKNIQYF. DNA for the CDR3: TGTGCCAGCAGTTTATTGATGATATCAGCCAAAAACATTCAGTACTTC.

This clone was seen a handful of times. Other nucleotide sequences in the sample specify the same CDR3. The V call is TRBV18, the J call TRBJ1-1; D not resolved. Germline values: CDR1 KGHSH, CDR2 LQKENI. This CDR3 is 13 amino acids long. Trimming cost V 2 bases and J 4 bases, with 8 bases left between them. The CDR3 region is CASSPKVSTEAFF. Here the CDR3 DNA reads TGTGCCAGCTCACCAAAGGTATCCACTGAAGCTTTCTTT. The full variable domain, in which reference TRBV18 and TRBJ1-1 provide the parts outside the CDR3, is NAGVMQNPRHLVRRRGQEARLRCSPMKGHSHVYWYRQLPEEGLKFMVYLQKENIIDESGMPKERFSAEFPKEGPSILRIQQVVRGDSAAYFCASSPKVSTEAFFGQGTRLTVV.

This clone was observed a single time. This chain uses TRBV9 with TRBJ1-1; 7 positions agree with TRBD1. There are 15 residues in the CDR3. The junction had 6 bases not matched to a gene; V was cut back by 4 bases and J by 0 bases. Germline values: CDR1 SGDLS, CDR2 YYNGEE. The CDR3 DNA sequence: TGTGCCAGCAGCATCGGACAGGCCGTGAACACTGAAGCTTTCTTT. Amino acids: CASSIGQAVNTEAFF. The full variable domain, completed using reference TRBV9 and TRBJ1-1, is DSGVTQTPKHLITATGQRVTLRCSPRSGDLSVYWYQQSLDQGLQFLIQYYNGEERAKGNILERFSAQQFPDLHSELNLSSLELGDSALYFCASSIGQAVNTEAFFGQGTRLTVV.

The chain is built from TRBV29-1 and TRBJ2-1, with 10 nucleotides matching TRBD2. CDR1 is SQVTM and CDR2 is ANQGSEA in the germline V gene. Germline trimming cut 6 bases from V and 4 bases from J; bases unmatched to any gene: 6. The CDR3 has 14 amino acids. This CDR3 reads CSVATSGPYNEQFF. In nucleotides, the CDR3 is TGCAGCGTCGCGACTAGCGGGCCATACAATGAGCAGTTCTTC.

Points on this clone: The identical CDR3 is also encoded by other nucleotide sequences in the sample. J is TRBJ1-1 and V is TRBV5-1; no definite D call. The CDR3 totals 13 residues. Trimming took off 1 base at V and 1 base at J, with 5 bases between the two ends. Germline V gene sequence: CDR1 SGHRS, CDR2 YFSETQ. CDR3 nucleotides: TGCGCCAGCAGCTTGTTTGGGAACACTGAAGCTTTCTTT. It codes for CASSLFGNTEAFF.